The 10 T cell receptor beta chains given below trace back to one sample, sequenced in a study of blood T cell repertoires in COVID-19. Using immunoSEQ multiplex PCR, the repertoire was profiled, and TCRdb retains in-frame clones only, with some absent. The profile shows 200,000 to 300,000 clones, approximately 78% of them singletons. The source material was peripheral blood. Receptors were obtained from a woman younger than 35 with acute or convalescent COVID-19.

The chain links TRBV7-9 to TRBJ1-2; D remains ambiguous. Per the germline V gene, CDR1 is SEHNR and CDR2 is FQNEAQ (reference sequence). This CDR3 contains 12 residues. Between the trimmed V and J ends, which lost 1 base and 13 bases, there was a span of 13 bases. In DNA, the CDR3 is TGTGCCAGCAGCTTAGGTCAGACTGCTGGCACCTTC. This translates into CASSLGQTAGTF.

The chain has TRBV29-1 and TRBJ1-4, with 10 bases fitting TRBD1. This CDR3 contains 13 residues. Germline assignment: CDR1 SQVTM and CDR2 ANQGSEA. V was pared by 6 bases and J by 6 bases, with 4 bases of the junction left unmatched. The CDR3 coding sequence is TGCAGCGTGCTGGACAGGGGGTATGAAAAACTGTTTTTT. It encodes CSVLDRGYEKLFF.

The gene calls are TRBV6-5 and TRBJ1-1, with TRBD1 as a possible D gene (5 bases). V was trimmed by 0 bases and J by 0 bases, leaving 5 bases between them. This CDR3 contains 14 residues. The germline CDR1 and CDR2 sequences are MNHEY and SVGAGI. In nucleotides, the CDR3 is TGTGCCAGCAGTTACTCCAGGGTGAACACTGAAGCTTTCTTT. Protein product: CASSYSRVNTEAFF.

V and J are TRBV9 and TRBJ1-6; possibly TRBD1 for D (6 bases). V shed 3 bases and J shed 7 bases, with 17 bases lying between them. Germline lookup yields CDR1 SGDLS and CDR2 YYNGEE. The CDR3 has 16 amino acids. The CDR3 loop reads CASSARGRGSNSPLHF. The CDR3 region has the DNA TGTGCCAGCAGCGCCAGGGGCAGGGGTTCGAATTCACCCCTCCACTTT.

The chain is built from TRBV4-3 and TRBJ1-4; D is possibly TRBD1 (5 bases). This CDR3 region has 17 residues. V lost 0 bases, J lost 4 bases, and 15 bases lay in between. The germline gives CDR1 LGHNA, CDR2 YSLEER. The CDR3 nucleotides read TGCGCCAGCAGCCAAGATGTCCCCAGGGTCGGTAATGAAAAACTGTTTTTT. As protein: CASSQDVPRVGNEKLFF.

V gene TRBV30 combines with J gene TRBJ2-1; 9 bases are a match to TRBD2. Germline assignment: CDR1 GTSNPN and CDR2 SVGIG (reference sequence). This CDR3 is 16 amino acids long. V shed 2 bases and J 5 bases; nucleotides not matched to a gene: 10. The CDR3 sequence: CAWSISPGLAHNEQFF. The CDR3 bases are TGTGCCTGGAGTATATCCCCTGGACTAGCGCACAATGAGCAGTTCTTC.

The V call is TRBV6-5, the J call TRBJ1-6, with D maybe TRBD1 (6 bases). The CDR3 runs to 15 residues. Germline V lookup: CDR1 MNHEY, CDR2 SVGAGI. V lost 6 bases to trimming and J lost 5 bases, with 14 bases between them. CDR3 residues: CASRDDRSHNSPLHF. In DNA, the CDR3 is TGTGCCAGCAGAGACGACAGGTCCCATAATTCACCCCTCCACTTT.

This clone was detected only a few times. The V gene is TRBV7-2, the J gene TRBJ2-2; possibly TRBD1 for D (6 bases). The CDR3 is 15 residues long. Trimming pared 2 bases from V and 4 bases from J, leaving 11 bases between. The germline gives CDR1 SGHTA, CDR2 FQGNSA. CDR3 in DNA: TGTGCCAGCAGCTTATCGCCAGGGGTCACCGGGGAGCTGTTTTTT. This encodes CASSLSPGVTGELFF.

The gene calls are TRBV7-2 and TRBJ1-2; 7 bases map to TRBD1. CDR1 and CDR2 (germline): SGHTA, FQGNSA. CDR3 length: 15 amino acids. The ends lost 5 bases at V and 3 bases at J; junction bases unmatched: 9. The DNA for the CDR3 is TGTGCCAGCAGCCCTAGAACAGGGGTTCACTATGGCTACACCTTC. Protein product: CASSPRTGVHYGYTF.

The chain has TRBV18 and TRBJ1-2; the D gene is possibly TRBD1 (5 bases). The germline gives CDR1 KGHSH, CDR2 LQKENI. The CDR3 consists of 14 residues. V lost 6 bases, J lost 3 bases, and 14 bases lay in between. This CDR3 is CASSRQGLDYGYTF. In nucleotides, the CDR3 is TGTGCCAGCTCCCGGCAGGGTCTGGACTATGGCTACACCTTC.